The 14 T cell receptor beta chains listed next were all sequenced from one sample in a study of T cells in Graves' hyperthyroidism and ophthalmopathy. Amplification yielded TCR beta CDR3 regions, with RNA transcripts as the source. During a first-round RT-PCR of the TCR CDR3, the HTBI primer set was used. TCRdb re-called the multiplex PCR reads through MiXCR, storing one row per CDR3 protein. The table shows 450,000 to 650,000 distinct CDR3 sequences, with over 12% occurring only once. The specimen sequenced was blood. The receptors were gathered from a woman aged 18-29 years with Graves' ophthalmopathy.

The rearrangement uses TRBV15 and TRBJ1-3, with 9 bases fitting TRBD1. CDR3 length: 18 amino acids. Germline V lookup: CDR1 LNHNV, CDR2 YYDKDF (reference sequence). With 1 base clipped from V and 0 bases from J, the junction kept 7 bases outside the gene matches. CDR3 bases: TGTGCCACCAGCAGAGGTACAGGGGGCTGGAGCTCTGGAAACACCATATATTTT. Translated: CATSRGTGGWSSGNTIYF.

A few counts support this clonotype. J is TRBJ1-5 and V is TRBV2, with 8 positions matching TRBD1. The V and J ends lost 6 bases and 3 bases, in that order; junction bases with no gene match: 7. CDR1 is SNHLY and CDR2 is FYNNEI in the germline V gene. The CDR3 spans 15 residues. This CDR3 reads CASSDRTGINQPQHF. CDR3 nucleotides: TGTGCCAGCAGCGATCGGACAGGGATCAATCAGCCCCAGCATTTT. Looking up the rest from reference TRBV2 and TRBJ1-5 gives the full variable domain: EPEVTQTPSHQVTQMGQEVILRCVPISNHLYFYWYRQILGQKVEFLVSFYNNEISEKSEIFDDQFSVERPDGSNFTLKIRSTKLEDSAMYFCASSDRTGINQPQHFGDGTRLSIL.

This clonotype appeared many times. One end of the junction fails to match germline, which may point to a read error. This chain connects TRBV7-7 to TRBJ2-1, with D perhaps TRBD1 (5 bases). In germline, CDR1 is SSHAT, CDR2 FNYEAQ (reference sequence). The CDR3 loop spans 15 amino acids. Here the CDR3 DNA reads TGTGCTAGCAGCTTAGAACAGGTCTCCTACAATGAGCAGTTCTTC. It yields the protein CASSLEQVSYNEQFF.

For the CDR3, the DNA is TGTGCCAGCAGTGGGACTAGCGGGAGGACGTCCTCCTACGAGCAGTACTTC. Residues: CASSGTSGRTSSYEQYF. The V and J genes are TRBV2 and TRBJ2-7; 14 nucleotides line up with TRBD2. This CDR3 spans 17 amino acids. The junction had 5 bases not matched to a gene; V was cut back by 4 bases and J by 0 bases. Germline loops: CDR1 SNHLY, CDR2 FYNNEI.

The V call is TRBV5-1, the J call TRBJ2-7; 9 nucleotides agree with TRBD2. The CDR3 has 17 residues. The germline V gene has CDR1 SGHRS and CDR2 YFSETQ. V was pared by 0 bases and J by 7 bases, with 14 bases of the junction left unmatched. CDR3 residues: CASSLDNRRTSAWEQYF. The CDR3 DNA is TGCGCCAGCAGCTTGGACAATCGTCGGACTAGCGCTTGGGAGCAGTACTTC.

This clonotype showed up just a few times. The rearrangement joins TRBV5-5 to TRBJ1-3; 7 bases fit TRBD1. V lost 3 bases, J lost 0 bases, and 9 bases stayed unmatched. This CDR3 comprises 17 residues. In germline, CDR1 is SGHKS, CDR2 YYEKEE (reference sequence). The CDR3 DNA reads TGTGCCAGCAGCTGGGGGGACAGCGGATTCTCTGGAAACACCATATATTTT. The encoded protein is CASSWGDSGFSGNTIYF. Combining the CDR3 with reference TRBV5-5 and TRBJ1-3 gives the whole variable domain DAGVTQSPTHLIKTRGQQVTLRCSPISGHKSVSWYQQVLGQGPQFIFQYYEKEERGRGNFPDRFSARQFPNYSSELNVNALLLGDSALYLCASSWGDSGFSGNTIYFGEGSWLTVV.

Note on this clonotype: A single base separates this from a much larger clone, so it may be a read error. This sequence joins TRBV7-6 and TRBJ2-1, with TRBD2 identical over 13 bases. V dropped 5 bases and J dropped 4; count of bases not matched to a gene: 14. Germline V gene data show CDR1 as SGHVS and CDR2 as FNYEAQ. The CDR3 totals 19 residues. DNA for the CDR3: TGTGCCAGCAGCACCCAACCCGGACTAGCGGGGGTTTCTTACAATGAGCAGTTCTTC. This codes for CASSTQPGLAGVSYNEQFF.

In this sample, this clonotype turned up a few times. The chain joins TRBV4-1 to TRBJ1-5; TRBD1 might be the D (5 bases). This CDR3 comprises 15 residues. The V gene lost 0 bases and the J gene lost 8 bases, with 14 bases spanning the gap. The germline CDR1 and CDR2 sequences are MGHRA and YSYEKL. CDR3 in amino acids: CASSQELGRTKPQHF. The CDR3, as DNA: TGCGCCAGCAGCCAAGAATTGGGACGAACTAAGCCCCAGCATTTT.

This clonotype was recorded many times. The CDR3 here is CASSLRGGGGDYEQYF. The CDR3, as DNA: TGTGCCAGCAGCTTAAGGGGCGGAGGGGGGGACTACGAGCAGTACTTC. The V and J genes are TRBV7-2 and TRBJ2-7, with TRBD2 as a possible D gene (7 bases). CDR3 size: 16 residues. Per germline, CDR1 SGHTA and CDR2 FQGNSA. The V gene lost 2 bases and the J gene lost 3 bases, with 17 bases spanning the gap.

This clonotype has just a few counts. The V gene is TRBV15, the J gene TRBJ2-7, with 10 bases identical to TRBD1. Per the germline V gene, CDR1 is LNHNV and CDR2 is YYDKDF (reference sequence). The CDR3 length is 17 residues. The ends lost 0 bases at V and 5 bases at J; junction bases unmatched: 10. DNA of the CDR3: TGTGCCACCAGCAGAGATCGTCCGGGACAGGGGCTCGACGAGCAGTACTTC. Encoded protein: CATSRDRPGQGLDEQYF. Filled out from reference TRBV15 and TRBJ2-7, the complete variable domain reads DAMVIQNPRYQVTQFGKPVTLSCSQTLNHNVMYWYQQKSSQAPKLLFHYYDKDFNNEADTPDNFQSRRPNTSFCFLDIRSPGLGDTAMYLCATSRDRPGQGLDEQYFGPGTRLTVT.

This clonotype has at least ten counts. The V gene is TRBV29-1, the J gene TRBJ2-5, with 8 bases matching TRBD2. The CDR3 has 15 amino acids. The V segment lost 7 bases and the J segment 5 bases; nucleotides outside the gene matches: 15. CDR1 is SQVTM and CDR2 is ANQGSEA in the germline V gene. The CDR3 DNA reads as TGCAGCGCCGGAGTGACGGGAGGGGTGCGGGAGACCCAGTACTTC. This gives the protein CSAGVTGGVRETQYF.

The table lists this clonotype with a few counts. The V gene is TRBV6-2 or TRBV6-3, the J gene TRBJ2-5; perhaps D is TRBD1 or TRBD2 (5 bases each). This CDR3 contains 14 residues. Trimming cost V 0 bases and J 9 bases, with 14 bases left between them. Per the germline V gene, CDR1 is MNHEY and CDR2 is SVGEGT. CDR3 amino acids: CASSYSGSVGAQYF. CDR3 sequence (DNA): TGTGCCAGCAGTTACTCGGGTAGCGTAGGGGCCCAGTACTTC.

At least ten counts were recorded for this clonotype. J is TRBJ2-1 and V is TRBV12-5; D not resolved. Trimming took off 6 bases at V and 4 bases at J, with 10 bases between the two ends. CDR3 length: 13 residues. Germline loops: CDR1 LGHNT, CDR2 FRNRAP. Written as DNA, the CDR3 is TGTGCTAGTGGGCCGTCGATATACAATGAGCAGTTCTTC. It codes for CASGPSIYNEQFF. Using reference TRBV12-5 and TRBJ2-1 for the parts outside the CDR3, the full variable domain is DARVTQTPRHKVTEMGQEVTMRCQPILGHNTVFWYRQTMMQGLELLAYFRNRAPLDDSGMPKDRFSAEMPDATLATLKIQPSEPRDSAVYFCASGPSIYNEQFFGPGTRLTVL.

This clonotype was seen only a few times. This rearrangement joins TRBV20-1 to TRBJ1-2; no clear D gene. The V and J ends lost 2 bases and 4 bases respectively, with 14 bases between them. CDR3 length: 14 amino acids. Germline CDR1 reads DFQATT; CDR2 reads SNEGSKA (reference sequence). CDR3 sequence: CSARLEDELYGYTF. The CDR3 DNA is TGCAGTGCTAGATTGGAGGACGAGCTCTATGGCTACACCTTC.